The source of this T cell receptor (beta chain) is a study of blood T cell repertoires in COVID-19. The CDR3 has 15 amino acids. The V end was cut by 5 bases, the J end by 0 bases, with 11 bases between. CDR1 is SEHNR and CDR2 is FQNEAQ in the germline V gene (reference sequence). Assay used: immunoSEQ multiplex PCR; TCRdb lists only in-frame clones, some missing. The repertoire holds approximately 150,000 clones, approximately 89% seen once, with under 2% in the top ten. This receptor was obtained from a human donor in a cohort sampled during active COVID-19. The V and J genes are TRBV7-9 and TRBJ2-1; TRBD1 might be the D (5 bases). Sequencing used peripheral blood. This CDR3 is CASSNKQGSYNEQFF. CDR3 coding DNA: TGTGCCAGCAGCAATAAGCAGGGCTCCTACAATGAGCAGTTCTTC.